This TCR beta chain is from a study of blood T cell repertoires in COVID-19. About the study: Acute and convalescent COVID-19 specimens originated in the United States, Italy and Spain. Sample material is recorded as cDNA or gDNA derived from T cells, B-cell-depleted T cells, or PBMCs.

The CDR3 has 16 amino acids. Looked up from germline, CDR1 is MRHNA and CDR2 is SNTAGT. The V gene end was trimmed by 0 bases and the J gene end by 7 bases; junction bases not matched to a gene: 3. Recruitment covered about two dozen US areas and drew participants whose ages spanned about 18 to 89 years. Cohorts were based on clinical histories the participants reported. Clones were read by immunoSEQ multiplex PCR, and TCRdb kept only the in-frame ones, dropping some. The sample includes around 250,000 clones, 91% seen only once; the top ten take 1.2%. The chain is built from TRBV6-4 and TRBJ2-1, with TRBD2 matching over 13 bases. Sequencing input: PBMCs or T cells enriched from blood (not recorded which). This receptor was obtained from a human donor in a cohort exposed to, infected with or recovered from COVID-19 (not recorded which). The donor label of this sample is uncertain. The CDR3 is CASSDSRTSGGNEQFF. The CDR3 bases are TGTGCCAGCAGTGACTCCCGGACTAGCGGGGGAAATGAGCAGTTCTTC.